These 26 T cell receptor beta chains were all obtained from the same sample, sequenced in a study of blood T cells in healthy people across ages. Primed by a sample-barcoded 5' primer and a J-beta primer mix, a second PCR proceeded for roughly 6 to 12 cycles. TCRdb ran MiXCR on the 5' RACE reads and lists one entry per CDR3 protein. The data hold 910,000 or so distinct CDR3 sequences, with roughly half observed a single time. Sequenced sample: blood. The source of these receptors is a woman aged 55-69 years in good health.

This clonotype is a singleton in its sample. In DNA, the CDR3 is TGTGCCAGCAGTATACCCGGGACAGTAGGGGGAGAGACCCAGTACTTC. This encodes CASSIPGTVGGETQYF. The chain employs TRBV28 and TRBJ2-5; 7 bases align to TRBD1. J gave up 4 bases and V 5 bases, and 13 bases lay outside the gene matches. Germline CDR1 and CDR2: MDHEN and SYDVKM. This CDR3 comprises 16 residues.

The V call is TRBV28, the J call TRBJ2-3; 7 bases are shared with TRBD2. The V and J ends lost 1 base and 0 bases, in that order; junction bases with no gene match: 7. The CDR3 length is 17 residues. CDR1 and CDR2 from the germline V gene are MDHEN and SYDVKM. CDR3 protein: CASSLFKAGTSTDTQYF. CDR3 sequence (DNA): TGTGCCAGCAGTTTATTTAAAGCGGGGACTAGCACAGATACGCAGTATTTT.

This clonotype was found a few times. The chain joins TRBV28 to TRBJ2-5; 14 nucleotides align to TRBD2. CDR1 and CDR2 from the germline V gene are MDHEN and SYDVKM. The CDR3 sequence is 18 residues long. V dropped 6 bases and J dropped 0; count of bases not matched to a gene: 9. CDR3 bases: TGTGCCAGCAGCATGACTAGCGGGAGGGCAAGCTACCAAGAGACCCAGTACTTC. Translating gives CASSMTSGRASYQETQYF. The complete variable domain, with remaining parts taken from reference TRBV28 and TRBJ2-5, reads DVKVTQSSRYLVKRTGEKVFLECVQDMDHENMFWYRQDPGLGLRLIYFSYDVKMKEKGDIPEGYSVSREKKERFSLILESASTNQTSMYLCASSMTSGRASYQETQYFGPGTRLLVL.

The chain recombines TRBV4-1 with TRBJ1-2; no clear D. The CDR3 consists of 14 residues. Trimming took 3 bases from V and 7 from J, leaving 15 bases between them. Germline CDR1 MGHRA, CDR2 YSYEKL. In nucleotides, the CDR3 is TGCGCCAGCAGCCATATCGACGGTCTAGGTGGCTACACCTTC. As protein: CASSHIDGLGGYTF.

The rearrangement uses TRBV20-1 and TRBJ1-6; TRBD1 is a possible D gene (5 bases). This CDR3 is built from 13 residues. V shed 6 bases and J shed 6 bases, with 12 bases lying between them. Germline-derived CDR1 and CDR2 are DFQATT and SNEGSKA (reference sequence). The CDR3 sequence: CSAMTEFNSPLHF. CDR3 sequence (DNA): TGCAGTGCGATGACAGAGTTTAATTCACCCCTCCACTTT.

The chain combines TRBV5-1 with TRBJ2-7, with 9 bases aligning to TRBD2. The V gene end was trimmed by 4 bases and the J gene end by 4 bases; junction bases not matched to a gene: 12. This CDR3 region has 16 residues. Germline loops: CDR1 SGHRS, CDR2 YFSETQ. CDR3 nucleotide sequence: TGCGCCAGCAGCCCCGAAGGAATCGGACTAGCGTACGAGCAGTACTTC. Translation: CASSPEGIGLAYEQYF.

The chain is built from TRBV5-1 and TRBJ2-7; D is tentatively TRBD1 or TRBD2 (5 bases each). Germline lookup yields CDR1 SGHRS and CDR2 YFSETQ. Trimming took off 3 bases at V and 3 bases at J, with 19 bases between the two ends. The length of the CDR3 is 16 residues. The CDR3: CASSSSRGRENYEQYF. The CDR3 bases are TGCGCCAGCAGCTCCTCGAGGGGCAGGGAAAACTACGAGCAGTACTTC.

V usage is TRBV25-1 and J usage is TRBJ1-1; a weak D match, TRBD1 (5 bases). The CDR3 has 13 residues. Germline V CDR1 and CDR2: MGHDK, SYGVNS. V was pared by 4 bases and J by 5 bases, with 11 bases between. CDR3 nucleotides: TGTGCCAGCAGTGGGCAGGGATGGACTGAAGCTTTCTTT. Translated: CASSGQGWTEAFF.

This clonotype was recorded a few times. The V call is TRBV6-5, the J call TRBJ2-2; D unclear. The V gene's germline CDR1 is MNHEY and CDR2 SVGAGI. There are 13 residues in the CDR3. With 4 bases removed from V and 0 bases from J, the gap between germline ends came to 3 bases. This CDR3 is CASSSANTGELFF. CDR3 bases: TGTGCCAGCAGTTCTGCGAACACCGGGGAGCTGTTTTTT.

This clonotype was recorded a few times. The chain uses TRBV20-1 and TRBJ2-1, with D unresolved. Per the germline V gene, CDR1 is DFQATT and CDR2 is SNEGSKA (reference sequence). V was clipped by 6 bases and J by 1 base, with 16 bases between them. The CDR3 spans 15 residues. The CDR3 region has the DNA TGCAGTGCGCCAAGTTTAGCCAGTTCCTACAATGAGCAGTTCTTC. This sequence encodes CSAPSLASSYNEQFF.

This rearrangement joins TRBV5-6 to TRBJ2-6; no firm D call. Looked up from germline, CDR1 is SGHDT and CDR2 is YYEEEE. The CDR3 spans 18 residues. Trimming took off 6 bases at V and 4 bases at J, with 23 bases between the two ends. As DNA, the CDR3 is TGTGCCAGCATCAGAGTGAAGAGCCAGTACCCGGGGGCCAACGTCCTGACTTTC. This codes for CASIRVKSQYPGANVLTF.

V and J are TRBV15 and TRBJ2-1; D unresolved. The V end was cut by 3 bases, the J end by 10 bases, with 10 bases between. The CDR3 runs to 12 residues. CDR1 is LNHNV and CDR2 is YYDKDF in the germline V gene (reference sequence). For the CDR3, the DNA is TGTGCCACCAGCAGGACCGGGCTCGAGCAGTTCTTC. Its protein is CATSRTGLEQFF. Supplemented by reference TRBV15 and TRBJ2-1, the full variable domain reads DAMVIQNPRYQVTQFGKPVTLSCSQTLNHNVMYWYQQKSSQAPKLLFHYYDKDFNNEADTPDNFQSRRPNTSFCFLDIRSPGLGDTAMYLCATSRTGLEQFFGPGTRLTVL.

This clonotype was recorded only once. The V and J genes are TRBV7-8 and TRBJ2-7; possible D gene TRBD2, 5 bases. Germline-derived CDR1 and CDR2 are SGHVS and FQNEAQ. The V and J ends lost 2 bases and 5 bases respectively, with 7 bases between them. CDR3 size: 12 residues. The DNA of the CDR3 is TGTGCCAGCAGCTTATTAGCGAACGAGCAGTACTTC. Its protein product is CASSLLANEQYF.

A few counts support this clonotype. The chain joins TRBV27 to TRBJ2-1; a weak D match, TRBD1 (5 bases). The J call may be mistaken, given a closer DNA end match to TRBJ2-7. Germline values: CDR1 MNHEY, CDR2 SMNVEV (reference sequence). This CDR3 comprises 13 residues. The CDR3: CASSWLQGSEQYF. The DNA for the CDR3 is TGTGCCAGCAGTTGGTTGCAGGGTAGCGAGCAGTACTTC.

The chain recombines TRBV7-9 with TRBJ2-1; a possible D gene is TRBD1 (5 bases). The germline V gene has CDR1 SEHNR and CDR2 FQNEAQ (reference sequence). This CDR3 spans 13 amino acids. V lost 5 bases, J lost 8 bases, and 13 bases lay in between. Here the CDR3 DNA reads TGTGCCAGCAGCCCCGCCCTCAGGGATGAGCAGTTCTTC. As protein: CASSPALRDEQFF.

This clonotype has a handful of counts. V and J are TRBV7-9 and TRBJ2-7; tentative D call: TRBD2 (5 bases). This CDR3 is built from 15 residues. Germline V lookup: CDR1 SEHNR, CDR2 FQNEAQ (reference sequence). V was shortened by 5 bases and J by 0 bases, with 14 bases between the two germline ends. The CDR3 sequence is CASSPEGVSSYEQYF. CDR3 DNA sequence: TGTGCCAGCAGCCCAGAGGGTGTAAGCTCCTACGAGCAGTACTTC.

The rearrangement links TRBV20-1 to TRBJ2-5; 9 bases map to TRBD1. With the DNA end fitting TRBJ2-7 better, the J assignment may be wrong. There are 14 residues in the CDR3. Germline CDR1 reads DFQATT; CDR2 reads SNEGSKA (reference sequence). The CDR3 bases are TGCAGTGCTAGACCGGGACAGGGTGGCTACGAGCAGTACTTC. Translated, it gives CSARPGQGGYEQYF.

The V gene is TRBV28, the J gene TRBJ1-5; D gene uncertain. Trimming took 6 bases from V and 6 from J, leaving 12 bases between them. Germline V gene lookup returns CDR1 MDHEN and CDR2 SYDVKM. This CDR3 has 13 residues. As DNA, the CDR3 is TGTGCCAGCAGGGCAGGTTGGAGTCAGCCCCAGCATTTT. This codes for CASRAGWSQPQHF.

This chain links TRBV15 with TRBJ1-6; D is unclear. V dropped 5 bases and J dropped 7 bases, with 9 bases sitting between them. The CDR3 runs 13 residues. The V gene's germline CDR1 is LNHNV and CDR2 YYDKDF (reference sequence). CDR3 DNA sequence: TGTGCCACCAGCCCCCGGACCAATTCACCCCTCCACTTT. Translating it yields CATSPRTNSPLHF.

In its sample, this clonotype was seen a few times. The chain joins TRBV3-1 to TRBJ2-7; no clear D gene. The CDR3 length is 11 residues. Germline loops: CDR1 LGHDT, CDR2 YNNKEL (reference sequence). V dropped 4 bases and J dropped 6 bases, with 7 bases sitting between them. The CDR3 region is CASSRSLEQYF. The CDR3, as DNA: TGTGCCAGCAGCCGAAGTCTCGAGCAGTACTTC.

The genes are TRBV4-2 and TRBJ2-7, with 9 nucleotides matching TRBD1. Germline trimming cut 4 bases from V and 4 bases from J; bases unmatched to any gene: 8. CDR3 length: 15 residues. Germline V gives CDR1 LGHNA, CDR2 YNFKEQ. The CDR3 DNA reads TGTGCCAGCAGCCCCCGGGACAGGGAACCTTACGAGCAGTACTTC. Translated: CASSPRDREPYEQYF.

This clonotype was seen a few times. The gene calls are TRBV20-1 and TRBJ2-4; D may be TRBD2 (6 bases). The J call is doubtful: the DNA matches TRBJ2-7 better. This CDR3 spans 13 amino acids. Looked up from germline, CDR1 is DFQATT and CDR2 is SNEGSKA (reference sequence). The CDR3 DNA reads TGCAGTGGGGAAACTAGCCCCACCTACGAGCAGTACTTC. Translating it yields CSGETSPTYEQYF.

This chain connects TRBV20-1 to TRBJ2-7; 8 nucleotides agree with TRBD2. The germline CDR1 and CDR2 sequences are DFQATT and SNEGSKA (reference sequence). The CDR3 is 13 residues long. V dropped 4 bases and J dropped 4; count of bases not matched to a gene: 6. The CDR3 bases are TGCAGTGCTATTATAGCGGGAATTTACGAGCAGTACTTC. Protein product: CSAIIAGIYEQYF.

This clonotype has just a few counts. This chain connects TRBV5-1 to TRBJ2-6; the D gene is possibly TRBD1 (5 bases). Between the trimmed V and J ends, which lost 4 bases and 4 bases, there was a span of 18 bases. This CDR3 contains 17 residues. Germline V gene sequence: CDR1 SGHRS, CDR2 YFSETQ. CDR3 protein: CASSRSQGPGGANVLTF. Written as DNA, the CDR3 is TGCGCCAGCAGCCGATCTCAGGGCCCTGGGGGGGCCAACGTCCTGACTTTC.

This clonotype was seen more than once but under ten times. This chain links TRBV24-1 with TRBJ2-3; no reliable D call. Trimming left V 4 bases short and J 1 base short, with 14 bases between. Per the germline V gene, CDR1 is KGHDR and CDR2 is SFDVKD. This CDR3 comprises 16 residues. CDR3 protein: CATSDAGRPGTDTQYF. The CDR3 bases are TGTGCCACCAGTGACGCAGGACGCCCTGGCACAGATACGCAGTATTTT.

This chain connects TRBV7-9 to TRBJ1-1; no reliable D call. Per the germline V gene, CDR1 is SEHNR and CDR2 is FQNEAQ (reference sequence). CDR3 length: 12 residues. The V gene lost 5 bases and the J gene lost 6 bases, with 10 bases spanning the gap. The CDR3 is CASSRLSAEAFF. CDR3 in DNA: TGTGCCAGCAGCCGACTGAGCGCTGAAGCTTTCTTT.